The 3 T cell receptor beta chains below come from one sample, sequenced in a study of HIV-infected patients and healthy controls. No cell fractionation was done, so the repertoire covers all unsorted peripheral blood T cells. cDNA was made from approximately 0.55 ug RNA using alpha and beta constant primers. Alpha and beta chain libraries were made separately by chain-specific third strand synthesis with multiplexing indices. TCRdb re-called the 5' RACE reads through MiXCR, storing one row per CDR3 protein. This sample has roughly 18,000 distinct CDR3 sequences, with over 9.5% found just once. Sequencing was performed on blood. Receptors were obtained from an adult in good health.

The chain is built from TRBV7-2 and TRBJ2-2; tentatively, D is TRBD1 or TRBD2 (5 bases each). Germline CDR1 is SGHTA and CDR2 is FQGNSA. The CDR3 runs 17 residues. V lost 1 base, J lost 5 bases, and 17 bases lay in between. CDR3 residues: CASSLGAGPRGTGELFF. Here the CDR3 DNA reads TGTGCCAGCAGCTTAGGGGCAGGGCCGAGAGGGACCGGGGAGCTGTTTTTT.

This clonotype came up many times. The DNA of the CDR3 is TGTGCCAGCAGCCGGCCGAATGAGCAGTTCTTC. It yields the protein CASSRPNEQFF. This sequence joins TRBV11-2 and TRBJ2-1; D unresolved. The CDR3 contains 11 residues. Trimming removed 5 bases at V and 7 bases at J, with 6 bases between. Germline assignment: CDR1 SGHAT and CDR2 FQNNGV.

This clonotype is medium-sized within its sample. The rearrangement links TRBV20-1 to TRBJ2-1; 8 bases match TRBD2. The ends lost 1 base at V and 4 bases at J; junction bases unmatched: 6. Germline CDR1 DFQATT, CDR2 SNEGSKA (reference sequence). This CDR3 spans 15 amino acids. The CDR3 DNA follows: TGCAGTGCTAGAGTGGGAATAGCGGGATACAATGAGCAGTTCTTC. This encodes CSARVGIAGYNEQFF.